This TCR beta chain was identified during a study of OX40 agonist ivuxolimab in advanced cancers. The CDR3 has 15 amino acids. From germline, CDR1 is SGDLS and CDR2 YYNGEE. Trimming removed 0 bases from V and 1 base from J; junction bases left unmatched: 3. Broader study findings: In the 0.1-3.0 mg/kg groups, partial responders showed among the lowest expansion. Both blood CD4+ and CD8+ T cells showed clonal growth by week 6 at 0.1 to 3.0 mg/kg.

A remark on this clone: The antigen remains undetermined.

Assay used: immunoSEQ multiplex PCR; TCRdb lists only in-frame clones, some missing. The table shows approximately 40,000 clones, with more than 75% occurring only once. The TCR comes from an adult with an advanced solid tumor such as melanoma, head and neck, liver or kidney cancer. The input for sequencing was CD4+ or CD8+ T cells sorted from blood, taken in a trial of the OX40 agonist ivuxolimab. The chain carries TRBV9 and TRBJ1-1; TRBD1 matches at 7 bases. CDR3 in DNA: TGTGCCAGCAGCGTAGATAACAGGGGGAACACTGAAGCTTTCTTT. Amino acid sequence: CASSVDNRGNTEAFF.